This record looks at one TCR beta chain sequence and its context. For repertoire sequencing, the TCR beta CDR3 regions were amplified from RNA transcripts. The library came from an HTBI-primed first-round RT-PCR and a second-round multiplex PCR. Each CDR3 protein gets one entry after TCRdb re-called the multiplex PCR reads with MiXCR. The table has 350,000 or so distinct CDR3 sequences, under 20% seen once. The entry originates in a study of Graves' ophthalmopathy and Graves' hyperthyroidism. Between the trimmed V and J ends, which lost 0 bases and 4 bases, there was a span of 13 bases. Per germline, CDR1 SGHTA and CDR2 FQGNSA. This CDR3 comprises 15 residues. Each diagnosis was determined on the basis of clinical symptoms, serum thyroxine, TRAb, thyroid ultrasound and orbital computed tomography.

Sequenced: peripheral blood. The V and J genes are TRBV7-2 and TRBJ2-7; D perhaps matches TRBD2 (5 bases). This clonotype was obtained from an adult man with Graves' ophthalmopathy. The CDR3 spells CASSLAGESRYEQYF. CDR3 nucleotides: TGTGCCAGCAGCTTAGCGGGAGAGTCACGATACGAGCAGTACTTC.